Listed below are T cell receptor beta chains from one sample, sequenced in a study of multiple sclerosis patients with progressive multifocal leukoencephalopathy. The repertoire was sequenced with immunoSEQ multiplex PCR; TCRdb's copy has only in-frame clones and lacks some. The sample carries roughly 28,000 clones, 88% recorded once. The specimen sequenced was PBMCs. These receptors were obtained from a human donor with multiple sclerosis. CDR3s include the opening cysteine and the closing phenylalanine or tryptophan. A D gene is named only where the DNA matches it firmly. The size field is filled for only some rows; it gives once, few, many or a size class.

CDR3 length	clone size	J gene	V gene	D gene	CDR3 protein	CDR3 DNA
10	-	TRBJ1-2	TRBV20-1	-	CSALDYGYTF	TGCAGTGCTCTAGACTATGGCTACACCTTC
15	-	TRBJ2-1	TRBV15	TRBD2	CATSRERGGYNEQFF	TGTGCCACCAGCAGAGAGCGGGGGGGCTACAATGAGCAGTTCTTC
16	once	TRBJ2-1	TRBV5-1	TRBD2	CASSMRTSGWGNEQFF	TGCGCCAGCAGCATGAGGACTAGCGGGTGGGGCAATGAGCAGTTCTTC
13	-	TRBJ1-2	TRBV6-1	-	CASTAQGLRGYTF	TGTGCCAGCACCGCCCAGGGTTTGCGTGGCTACACCTTC
18	-	TRBJ1-1	TRBV29-1	-	CSVDGGRRYGQPNTEAFF	TGCAGCGTCGACGGGGGGCGACGTTACGGACAGCCAAACACTGAAGCTTTCTTT
14	-	TRBJ2-7	TRBV4-1	TRBD1	CASSQGDRSYEQYF	TGCGCCAGCAGCCAAGGGGACAGATCCTACGAGCAGTACTTC
14	-	TRBJ1-4	TRBV5-1	-	CASSLERGGEKLFF	TGCGCCAGCAGCTTGGAGCGAGGGGGTGAAAAACTGTTTTTT
15	-	TRBJ2-7	TRBV27	-	CASRARGVSSYEQYF	TGTGCCAGCAGGGCCAGGGGCGTTAGCTCCTACGAGCAGTACTTC
15	-	TRBJ1-4	TRBV6-5	-	CASRDGGSHNEKLFF	TGTGCCAGCAGGGATGGGGGGAGTCATAATGAAAAACTGTTTTTT
15	-	TRBJ1-2	TRBV19	-	CASSIGGTTLYGYTF	TGTGCCAGTAGTATCGGGGGCACCACCCTCTATGGCTACACCTTC
15	-	TRBJ1-2	TRBV29-1	-	CSVAGEFRANYGYTF	TGCAGCGTCGCGGGGGAGTTCCGGGCTAACTATGGCTACACCTTC